This is a list of T cell receptor beta chains from one sample in a study of cytomegalovirus exposure and HLA in healthy donors. The data were produced by immunoSEQ multiplex PCR, yet TCRdb's version contains in-frame clones alone and is incomplete. The data contain some 190,000 clones, roughly nine tenths of them singletons. Sequencing was carried out using PBMCs. All receptors derive from a boy under 10 years old in good health and CMV-seronegative. CDR3s include the opening cysteine and the closing phenylalanine or tryptophan. The D gene is left open where the match is weak. Clone size is stated in some rows and not others, as once, few, many or a class when expanded.

V gene,J gene,D gene,clone size,CDR3 protein,CDR3 DNA
TRBV28,TRBJ2-7,.,.,CASSLVQGFDSYEQYF,TGTGCCAGCAGTTTGGTCCAGGGGTTCGATTCCTACGAGCAGTACTTC
TRBV6-5,TRBJ2-3,.,.,CASREQGTDTQYF,TGTGCCAGCAGAGAACAGGGCACAGATACGCAGTATTTT
TRBV25-1,TRBJ2-1,.,.,CASSEYGGNLNEQFF,TGTGCCAGCAGTGAATATGGAGGGAACCTCAATGAGCAGTTCTTC
TRBV29-1,TRBJ1-2,TRBD1,.,CSVEDRAYGYTF,TGCAGCGTTGAGGACAGGGCCTATGGCTACACCTTC
TRBV6-5,TRBJ2-2,TRBD1,.,CAAGQGGPGELFF,TGTGCCGCCGGACAGGGGGGGCCCGGGGAGCTGTTTTTT
TRBV5-4,TRBJ1-2,TRBD1,.,CASSLAVSSGGGYTF,TGTGCCAGCAGCTTGGCGGTTAGCTCAGGGGGTGGCTACACCTTC
TRBV7-9,TRBJ2-3,.,.,CASSLGGAGDTQYF,TGTGCCAGCAGCTTGGGGGGGGCAGGAGATACGCAGTATTTT
TRBV4-2,TRBJ2-1,TRBD2,.,CASSQLLAGGDNEQFF,TGTGCCAGCAGCCAACTGCTAGCGGGGGGGGACAATGAGCAGTTCTTC
TRBV6-1,TRBJ2-3,TRBD2,.,CASSEAPLAGTPDTQYF,TGTGCCAGCAGTGAAGCGCCGTTAGCGGGGACCCCAGATACGCAGTATTTT
TRBV7-5,TRBJ2-5,.,.,CVRSLGMGRGSFRTQYF,TGTGTCAGAAGCTTAGGAATGGGGAGGGGGAGTTTTCGGACCCAGTACTTC
TRBV29-1,TRBJ2-2,TRBD1,.,CSVAVDRANTGELFF,TGCAGCGTTGCGGTGGACAGGGCAAACACCGGGGAGCTGTTTTTT
TRBV7-7,TRBJ2-5,TRBD2,.,CASSPIAGGLGLKAQETQYF,TGTGCCAGCAGCCCAATAGCGGGAGGCCTGGGATTGAAGGCCCAAGAGACCCAGTACTTC
TRBV19,TRBJ1-2,.,.,CASSAVGADYGYTF,TGTGCCAGTAGTGCCGTGGGAGCGGACTATGGCTACACCTTC
TRBV10-2,TRBJ1-1,.,few,CASSESGAAFF,TGCGCCAGCAGTGAGTCGGGAGCAGCTTTCTTT
TRBV27,TRBJ1-2,.,.,CASSYWANSNYGYTF,TGTGCCAGCAGTTATTGGGCCAATTCTAACTATGGCTACACCTTC
TRBV7-9,TRBJ2-3,TRBD2,.,CASSVPIGGLAVTDTQYF,TGTGCCAGCAGCGTACCAATCGGGGGACTAGCGGTCACAGATACGCAGTATTTT
TRBV29-1,TRBJ1-2,TRBD1,.,CSVPGTGQARNYGYTF,TGCAGCGTGCCCGGGACAGGGCAGGCCCGAAACTATGGCTACACCTTC
TRBV7-3,TRBJ2-5,.,once,CASSLSGTYQETQYF,TGTGCCAGCAGCTTAAGCGGGACGTACCAAGAGACCCAGTACTTC
TRBV6-1,TRBJ1-4,TRBD1,.,CASREGQRNEKLFF,TGTGCCAGCAGGGAGGGACAGCGAAATGAAAAACTGTTTTTT
TRBV7-2,TRBJ2-5,TRBD2,.,CASSLGLAGGETQYF,TGTGCCAGCAGCCTTGGACTAGCGGGGGGGGAGACCCAGTACTTC
TRBV25-1,TRBJ1-2,.,.,CASSESTQGNYGYTF,TGTGCCAGCAGTGAATCGACGCAGGGAAACTATGGCTACACCTTC